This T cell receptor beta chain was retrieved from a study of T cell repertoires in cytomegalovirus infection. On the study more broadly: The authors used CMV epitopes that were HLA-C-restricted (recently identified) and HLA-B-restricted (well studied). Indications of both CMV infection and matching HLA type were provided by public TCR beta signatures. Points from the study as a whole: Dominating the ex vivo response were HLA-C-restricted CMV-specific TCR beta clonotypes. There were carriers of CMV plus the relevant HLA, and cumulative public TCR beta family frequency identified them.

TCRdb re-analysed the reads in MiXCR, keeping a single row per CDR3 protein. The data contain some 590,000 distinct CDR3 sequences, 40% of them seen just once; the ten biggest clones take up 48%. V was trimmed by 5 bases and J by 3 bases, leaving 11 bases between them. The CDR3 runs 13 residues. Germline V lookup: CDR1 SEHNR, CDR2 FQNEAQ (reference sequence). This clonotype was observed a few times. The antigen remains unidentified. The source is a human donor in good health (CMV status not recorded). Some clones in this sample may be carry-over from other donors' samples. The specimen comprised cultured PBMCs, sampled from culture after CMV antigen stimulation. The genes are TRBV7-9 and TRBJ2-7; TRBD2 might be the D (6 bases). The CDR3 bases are TGTGCCAGCAGCACGGCGGGGAGCTACGAGCAGTACTTC. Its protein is CASSTAGSYEQYF.